A single sample is the source of the 6 T cell receptor beta chains below, sequenced in a study of T cell responses to AZD1222 COVID-19 vaccine listed by TCRdb under 2021. Library preparation used the immunoSEQ multiplex PCR assay. TCRdb holds this immuneACCESS table with in-frame rearrangements only. Some clones are missing; in checked studies, unresolved V genes explain under half, and the rest has no known cause. The sample table holds fewer than 30,000 clones, of which roughly 78% were seen once. The ten largest clones capture roughly 6.2% of the sample. Sample time point, as interpreted from the label and publication: baseline before first vaccination. This specimen consisted of peripheral blood, obtained on day 0 of AZD1222 vaccination. These receptors came from an adult in good health.

The rearrangement joins TRBV10-3 to TRBJ2-2; 9 nucleotides line up with TRBD2. V lost 2 bases to trimming and J lost 8 bases; unmatched junction nucleotides: 9. There are 16 residues in the CDR3. The germline V gene encodes CDR1 ENHRY and CDR2 SYGVKD. The CDR3 region is CAISETTSGRSGELFF. CDR3 in DNA: TGTGCCATCAGTGAGACAACTAGCGGGCGGAGTGGGGAGCTGTTTTTT.

This chain links TRBV7-2 with TRBJ2-6; the D gene is possibly TRBD1 (6 bases). The germline V gene encodes CDR1 SGHTA and CDR2 FQGNSA. The CDR3 has 16 amino acids. Trimming took 0 bases from V and 2 from J, leaving 8 bases between them. The CDR3 DNA follows: TGTGCCAGCAGCTTAGCGACAGGAGCTGGGGCCAACGTCCTGACTTTC. The encoded protein is CASSLATGAGANVLTF.

The genes are TRBV6-5 and TRBJ1-4, with TRBD1 matching over 8 bases. There are 13 residues in the CDR3. CDR1 is MNHEY, CDR2 SVGAGI, per germline. V shed 6 bases and J 8 bases; nucleotides not matched to a gene: 5. The CDR3 coding sequence is TGTGCCAGCAGACCAGGGGGCGGCGAAAAACTGTTTTTT. The encoded protein is CASRPGGGEKLFF.

The chain recombines TRBV11-3 with TRBJ2-3; D not resolved. V was clipped by 5 bases and J by 1 base, with 13 bases between them. The CDR3 covers 15 residues. Germline loops: CDR1 SGHNT, CDR2 YENEEA. The CDR3 sequence: CASSRAHLGTDTQYF. CDR3 DNA: TGTGCCAGCAGCCGGGCTCATCTTGGCACAGATACGCAGTATTTT. Combining the CDR3 with reference TRBV11-3 and TRBJ2-3 gives the whole variable domain EAGVVQSPRYKIIEKKQPVAFWCNPISGHNTLYWYLQNLGQGPELLIRYENEEAVDDSQLPKDRFSAERLKGVDSTLKIQPAELGDSAVYLCASSRAHLGTDTQYFGPGTRLTVL.

The rearrangement uses TRBV3-1 (or the pseudogene TRBV3-2) and TRBJ2-7; perhaps TRBD2 as D (6 bases). V lost 4 bases and J lost 3, with 7 bases in between. There are 12 residues in the CDR3. Germline V gene lookup returns CDR1 LGHDT and CDR2 YNNKEL (reference sequence). This chain's CDR3 is CASSLSGYEQYF. In DNA form, the CDR3 reads TGTGCCAGCAGCCTTAGCGGCTACGAGCAGTACTTC.

This clone was found once. This chain joins TRBV10-3 and TRBJ1-2; 12 nucleotides match TRBD1. The CDR3 loop spans 14 amino acids. CDR1 is ENHRY and CDR2 is SYGVKD in the germline V gene. V was clipped by 6 bases and J by 5 bases; unmatched bases: 4. The CDR3 spells CAISPGQGAYGYTF. In DNA, the CDR3 is TGTGCCATCAGCCCGGGACAGGGGGCTTATGGCTACACCTTC.